This entry describes one TCR beta chain. Its target is unknown. Profiled with immunoSEQ multiplex PCR; TCRdb holds only in-frame clones, not every one. The sample gives 600,000 to 750,000 clones, roughly 72% of which show up once; less than 2% is in the top ten. The length of the CDR3 is 14 residues. The ends were cut back, 4 bases at V and 2 bases at J, with 12 bases in the middle. In germline, CDR1 is MDHEN, CDR2 SYDVKM. The data were taken from a study of shared clonotypes between healthy human individuals. Looking at the study overall: Contributing individuals were a couple of females and a few males aged 18 to 49. Points from the study as a whole: Blood was the only sampled material, and tissue repertoires likely differ. Donors were few, which limited the genetic and exposure-history diversity represented. Even with large depth, rarefaction showed that sorted-subset sequencing was incomplete.

Sequencing was done on a sample of memory CD4+ T cells sorted from blood. Stated subset: CD45RA-negative fraction. The source is a woman aged 25 to 39 in good health. V gene TRBV28 combines with J gene TRBJ2-7; D gene ambiguous. The CDR3 here is CASSSRTETYEQYF. As DNA, the CDR3 is TGTGCCAGCAGTTCCCGGACCGAAACCTACGAGCAGTACTTC.